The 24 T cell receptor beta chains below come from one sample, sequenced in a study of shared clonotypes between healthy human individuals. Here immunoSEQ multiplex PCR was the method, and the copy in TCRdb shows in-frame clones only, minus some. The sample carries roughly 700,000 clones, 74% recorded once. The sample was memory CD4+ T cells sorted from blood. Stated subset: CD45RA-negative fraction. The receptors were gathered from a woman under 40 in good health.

The CDR3: CASSLAGQGYEKLFF. For the CDR3, the DNA is TGTGCCAGCAGCCTGGCGGGACAGGGATACGAAAAACTGTTTTTT. The chain carries TRBV5-6 and TRBJ1-4; 9 nucleotides match TRBD1. The V gene's germline CDR1 is SGHDT and CDR2 YYEEEE. The CDR3 totals 15 residues. The trim removed 4 bases at V and 8 bases at J, leaving 9 bases unmatched.

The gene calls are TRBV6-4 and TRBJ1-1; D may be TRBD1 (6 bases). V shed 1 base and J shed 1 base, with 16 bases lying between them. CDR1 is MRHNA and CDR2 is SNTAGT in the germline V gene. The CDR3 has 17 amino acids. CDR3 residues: CASSDLGGALRNTEAFF. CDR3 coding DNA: TGTGCCAGCAGTGACTTGGGGGGGGCGCTAAGGAACACTGAAGCTTTCTTT.

The CDR3 protein is CASSPPVLVNEQYF. The CDR3 bases are TGTGCCAGCTCACCACCCGTTTTGGTGAACGAGCAGTACTTC. This chain connects TRBV18 to TRBJ2-7, with D unclear. Germline-derived CDR1 and CDR2 are KGHSH and LQKENI. The CDR3 is 14 residues long. Trimming took off 0 bases at V and 5 bases at J, with 11 bases between the two ends.

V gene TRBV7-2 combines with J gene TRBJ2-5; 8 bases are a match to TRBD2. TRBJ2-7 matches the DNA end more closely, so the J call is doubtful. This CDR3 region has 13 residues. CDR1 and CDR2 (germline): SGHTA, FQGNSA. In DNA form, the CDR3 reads TGTGCCAGCAGCTTACAGCGGGGGTACGAGCAGTACTTC. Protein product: CASSLQRGYEQYF.

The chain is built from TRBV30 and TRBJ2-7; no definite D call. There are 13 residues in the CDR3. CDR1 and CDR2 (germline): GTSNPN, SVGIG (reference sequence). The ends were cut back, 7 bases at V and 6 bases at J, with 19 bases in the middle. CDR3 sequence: CASLSQPGREQYF. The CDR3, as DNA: TGTGCCTCCCTCTCCCAACCGGGCCGCGAGCAGTACTTC.

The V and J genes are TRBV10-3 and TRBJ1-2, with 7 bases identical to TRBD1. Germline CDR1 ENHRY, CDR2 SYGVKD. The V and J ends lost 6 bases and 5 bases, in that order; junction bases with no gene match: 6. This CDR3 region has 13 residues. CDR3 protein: CAISGGTVYGYTF. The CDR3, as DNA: TGTGCCATCAGCGGCGGGACAGTTTATGGCTACACCTTC.

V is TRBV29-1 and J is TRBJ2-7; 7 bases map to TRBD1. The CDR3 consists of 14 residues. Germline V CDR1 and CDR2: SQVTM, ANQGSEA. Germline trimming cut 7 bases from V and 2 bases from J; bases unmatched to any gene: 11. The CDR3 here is CSAALDRRAYEQYF. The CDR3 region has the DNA TGCAGCGCCGCCCTGGACAGGCGGGCCTACGAGCAGTACTTC.

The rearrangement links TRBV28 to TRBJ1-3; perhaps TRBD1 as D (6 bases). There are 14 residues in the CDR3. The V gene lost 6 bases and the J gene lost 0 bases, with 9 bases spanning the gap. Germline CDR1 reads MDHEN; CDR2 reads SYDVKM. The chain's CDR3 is CASRTGFSGNTIYF. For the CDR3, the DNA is TGTGCCAGCAGAACAGGGTTCTCTGGAAACACCATATATTTT.

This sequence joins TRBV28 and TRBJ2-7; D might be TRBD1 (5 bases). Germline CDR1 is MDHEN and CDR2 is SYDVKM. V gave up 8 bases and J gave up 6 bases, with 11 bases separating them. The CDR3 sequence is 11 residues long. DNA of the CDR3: TGTGCCAGCGTAAGGGGTTCCGAGCAGTACTTC. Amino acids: CASVRGSEQYF.

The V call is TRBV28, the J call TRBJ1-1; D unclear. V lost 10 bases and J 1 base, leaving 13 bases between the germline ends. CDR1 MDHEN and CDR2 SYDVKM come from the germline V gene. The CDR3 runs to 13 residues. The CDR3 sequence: CATQARWNTEAFF. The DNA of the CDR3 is TGTGCCACCCAGGCGCGATGGAACACTGAAGCTTTCTTT.

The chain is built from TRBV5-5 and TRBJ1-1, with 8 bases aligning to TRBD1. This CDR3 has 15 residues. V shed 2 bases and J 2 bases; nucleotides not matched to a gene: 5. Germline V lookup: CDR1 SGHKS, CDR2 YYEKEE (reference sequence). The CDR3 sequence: CASSFRQGTNTEAFF. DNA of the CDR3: TGTGCCAGCAGCTTCCGACAGGGGACTAACACTGAAGCTTTCTTT.

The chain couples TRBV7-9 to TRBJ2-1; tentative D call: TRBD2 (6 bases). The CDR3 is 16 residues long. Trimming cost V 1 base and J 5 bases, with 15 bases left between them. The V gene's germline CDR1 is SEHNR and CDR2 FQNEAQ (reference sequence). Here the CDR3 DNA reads TGTGCCAGCAGCTTAGATCCCGGGAGAGAAAACAATGAGCAGTTCTTC. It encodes CASSLDPGRENNEQFF.

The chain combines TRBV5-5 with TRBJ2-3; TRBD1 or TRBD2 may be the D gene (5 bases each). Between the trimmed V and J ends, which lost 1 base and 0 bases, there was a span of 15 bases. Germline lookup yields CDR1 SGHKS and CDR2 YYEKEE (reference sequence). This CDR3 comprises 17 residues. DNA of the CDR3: TGTGCCAGCAGCTTGAAGGGGTGGGGCGGGAGCACAGATACGCAGTATTTT. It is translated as CASSLKGWGGSTDTQYF. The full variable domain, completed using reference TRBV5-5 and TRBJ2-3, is DAGVTQSPTHLIKTRGQQVTLRCSPISGHKSVSWYQQVLGQGPQFIFQYYEKEERGRGNFPDRFSARQFPNYSSELNVNALLLGDSALYLCASSLKGWGGSTDTQYFGPGTRLTVL.

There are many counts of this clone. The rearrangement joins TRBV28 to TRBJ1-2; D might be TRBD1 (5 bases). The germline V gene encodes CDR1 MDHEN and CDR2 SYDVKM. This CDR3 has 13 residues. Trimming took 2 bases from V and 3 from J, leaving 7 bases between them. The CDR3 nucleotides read TGTGCCAGCAGTTTAGGGGGGTACTATGGCTACACCTTC. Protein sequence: CASSLGGYYGYTF.

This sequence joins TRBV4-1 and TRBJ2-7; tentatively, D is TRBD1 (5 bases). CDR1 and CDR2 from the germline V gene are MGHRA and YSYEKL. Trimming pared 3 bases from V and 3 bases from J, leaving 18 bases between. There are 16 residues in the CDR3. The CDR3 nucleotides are TGCGCCAGCAGCCAGAAGCTCGGACATGACCTCTACGAGCAGTACTTC. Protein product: CASSQKLGHDLYEQYF.

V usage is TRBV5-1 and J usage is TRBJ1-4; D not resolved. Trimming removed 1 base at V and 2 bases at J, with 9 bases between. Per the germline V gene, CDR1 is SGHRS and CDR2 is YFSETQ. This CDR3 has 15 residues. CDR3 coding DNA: TGCGCCAGCAGCTTGTTGGGTCAGACTAATGAAAAACTGTTTTTT. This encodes CASSLLGQTNEKLFF. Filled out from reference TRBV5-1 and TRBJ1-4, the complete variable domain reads KAGVTQTPRYLIKTRGQQVTLSCSPISGHRSVSWYQQTPGQGLQFLFEYFSETQRNKGNFPGRFSGRQFSNSRSEMNVSTLELGDSALYLCASSLLGQTNEKLFFGSGTQLSVL.

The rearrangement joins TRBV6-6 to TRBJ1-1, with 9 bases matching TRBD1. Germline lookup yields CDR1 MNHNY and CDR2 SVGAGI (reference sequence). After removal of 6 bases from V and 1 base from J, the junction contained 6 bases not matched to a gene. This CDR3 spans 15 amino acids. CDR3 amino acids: CASRVPGQGNTEAFF. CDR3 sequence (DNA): TGTGCCAGCAGAGTACCGGGACAGGGGAACACTGAAGCTTTCTTT.

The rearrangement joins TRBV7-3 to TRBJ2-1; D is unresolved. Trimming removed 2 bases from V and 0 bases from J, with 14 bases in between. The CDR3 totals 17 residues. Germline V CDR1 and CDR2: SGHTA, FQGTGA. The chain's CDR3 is CASSLLATSPSYNEQFF. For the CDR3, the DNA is TGTGCCAGCAGCTTATTGGCGACGTCACCCTCCTACAATGAGCAGTTCTTC.

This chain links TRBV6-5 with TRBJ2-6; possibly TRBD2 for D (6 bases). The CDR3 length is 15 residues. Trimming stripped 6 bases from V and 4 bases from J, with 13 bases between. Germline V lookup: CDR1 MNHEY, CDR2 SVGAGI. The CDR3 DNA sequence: TGTGCCAGCAGAGAGGGAGGCGCGGGGGCCAACGTCCTGACTTTC. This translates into CASREGGAGANVLTF.

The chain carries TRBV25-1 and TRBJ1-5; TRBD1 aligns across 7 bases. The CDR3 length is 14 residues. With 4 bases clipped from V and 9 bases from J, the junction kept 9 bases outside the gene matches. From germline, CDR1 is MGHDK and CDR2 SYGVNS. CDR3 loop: CASSGDSQSWPQHF. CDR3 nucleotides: TGTGCCAGCAGTGGGGACAGTCAATCATGGCCCCAGCATTTT.

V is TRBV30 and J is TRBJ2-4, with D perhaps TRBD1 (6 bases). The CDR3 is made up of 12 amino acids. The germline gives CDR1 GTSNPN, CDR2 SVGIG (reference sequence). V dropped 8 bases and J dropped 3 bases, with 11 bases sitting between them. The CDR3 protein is CALARGKNIQYF. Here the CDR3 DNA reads TGTGCCCTCGCCAGGGGCAAAAACATTCAGTACTTC.

For the CDR3, the DNA is TGCGCCAGCAGTCTGTGGGATGGAGAGACCCAGTACTTC. Protein: CASSLWDGETQYF. V gene TRBV5-1 combines with J gene TRBJ2-5; D not certain. The germline gives CDR1 SGHRS, CDR2 YFSETQ. This CDR3 is built from 13 residues. Trimming removed 5 bases from V and 4 bases from J, with 12 bases in between.

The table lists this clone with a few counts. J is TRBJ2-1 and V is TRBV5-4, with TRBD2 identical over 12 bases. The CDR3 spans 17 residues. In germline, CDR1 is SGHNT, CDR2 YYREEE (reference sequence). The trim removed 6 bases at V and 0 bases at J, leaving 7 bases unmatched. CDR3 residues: CASTRGLAGSSYNEQFF. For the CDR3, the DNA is TGTGCCAGCACCCGGGGACTAGCGGGCTCCTCCTACAATGAGCAGTTCTTC.

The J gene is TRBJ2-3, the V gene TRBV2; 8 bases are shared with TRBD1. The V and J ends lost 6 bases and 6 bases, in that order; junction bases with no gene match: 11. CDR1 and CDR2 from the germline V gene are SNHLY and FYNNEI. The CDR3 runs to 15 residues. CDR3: CASRGQALLVDTQYF. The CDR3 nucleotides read TGTGCCAGCAGGGGACAGGCGCTACTAGTCGATACGCAGTATTTT.